This entry describes one T cell receptor (beta chain). This entry comes from a study of blood T cell repertoires in COVID-19. The wider study: COVID-19 samples, acute and convalescent, were from the United States, Italy and Spain. Nucleic acid was either cDNA or gDNA, and it came from T cells, B-cell-depleted T cells, or PBMCs.

Followed longitudinally, the Seattle patients had been enrolled during active infection. Study processing details: Quantification of nucleated cells was approximated via reference gene primer amplification. Assay used: immunoSEQ multiplex PCR; TCRdb lists only in-frame clones, some missing. That table gives V, J and clone size, and the DNA gave D and trimming. The sample consists of just over 300,000 clones, roughly 86% of them appearing once. The CDR3 length is 16 residues. In germline, CDR1 is KGHSH, CDR2 LQKENI. V was shortened by 4 bases and J by 1 base, with 16 bases between the two germline ends.

The chain combines TRBV18 with TRBJ2-5, with D possibly TRBD1 on 7 matching bases. This sequence was found in a woman aged 25 to 39 with COVID-19, enrolled during active disease. The specimen sequenced was peripheral blood. DNA of the CDR3: TGTGCCAGCTCACAAGGGACAGCGGGTGTCCAAGAGACCCAGTACTTC. Translated, it gives CASSQGTAGVQETQYF.